The 19 T cell receptor beta chains given below trace back to one sample, sequenced in a study of shared clonotypes between healthy human individuals. TCRdb's table, derived via immunoSEQ multiplex PCR, lists solely in-frame clones and lacks some. The table lists some 2,000,000 clones, approximately 96% of them singletons, with less than 0.15% in the top ten. Source material: naive CD4+ T cells sorted from blood. Described subset: CD45RA+ positively selected. The receptors were sampled from a young man in good health.

This clone was observed once. The rearrangement uses TRBV9 and TRBJ2-7, with a weak D call TRBD1 (6 bases). V was clipped by 3 bases and J by 2 bases, with 12 bases between them. Germline loops: CDR1 SGDLS, CDR2 YYNGEE. The CDR3 is 14 amino acids. The CDR3 DNA sequence: TGTGCCAGCAGCGCCGGACAGAGCCCCTACGAGCAGTACTTC. This codes for CASSAGQSPYEQYF.

The chain recombines TRBV2 with TRBJ2-1; tentatively, D is TRBD2 (6 bases). The V end was cut by 7 bases, the J end by 2 bases, with 9 bases between. CDR3 size: 13 residues. Germline values: CDR1 SNHLY, CDR2 FYNNEI. The DNA of the CDR3 is TGTGCCAGCAAGGTAGCGGCCTACAATGAGCAGTTCTTC. It specifies CASKVAAYNEQFF.

The chain joins TRBV21-1 to TRBJ2-7; the DNA was not compared with TRBD2, the D call given in the table. TRBV21-1 is an annotated pseudogene. The CDR3 extends over 18 amino acids. CDR3 DNA: TGTGCCAGCAGCAAACAGAGGACTAGCTTAGCACTACCCTACGAGCAGTACTTC. It is translated as CASSKQRTSLALPYEQYF.

The V and J genes are TRBV28 and TRBJ1-5; D unresolved. Germline V CDR1 and CDR2: MDHEN, SYDVKM. This CDR3 has 13 amino acids. The V and J ends lost 4 bases and 4 bases respectively, with 8 bases between them. In DNA, the CDR3 is TGTGCCAGCAGTTCTGGGATAAATCAGCCCCAGCATTTT. Amino acids: CASSSGINQPQHF.

The V and J genes are TRBV7-2 and TRBJ1-2; TRBD1 matches 7 bases. Germline lookup yields CDR1 SGHTA and CDR2 FQGNSA. Trimming took 0 bases from V and 7 from J; bases not matched to a gene: 5. The CDR3 sequence is 14 residues long. DNA of the CDR3: TGTGCCAGCAGCTTAGCTCGCCAGGGGGTTGGCTACACCTTC. Its translation: CASSLARQGVGYTF.

V gene TRBV27 combines with J gene TRBJ1-6; D remains unclear. V dropped 4 bases and J dropped 12 bases, with 22 bases sitting between them. This CDR3 is 16 amino acids long. Germline V lookup: CDR1 MNHEY, CDR2 SMNVEV (reference sequence). The DNA for the CDR3 is TGTGCCAGCAGTTCCGCGGGCAGATCACAAATTCAACCCCTCCACTTT. Its translation is CASSSAGRSQIQPLHF.

This clone was counted once. The chain couples TRBV6-5 to TRBJ2-7; either TRBD1 or TRBD2 may supply D (5 bases each). Germline V gene lookup returns CDR1 MNHEY and CDR2 SVGAGI. Trimming left V 7 bases short and J 6 bases short, with 13 bases between. The CDR3 extends over 12 amino acids. In DNA form, the CDR3 reads TGTGCCAGCACCACACCTGGGGGCGAGCAGTACTTC. Encoded protein: CASTTPGGEQYF.

The chain uses TRBV30 and TRBJ1-1, with 11 bases matching TRBD1. The V gene's germline CDR1 is GTSNPN and CDR2 SVGIG (reference sequence). The junction had 2 bases not matched to a gene; V was cut back by 5 bases and J by 6 bases. The CDR3 consists of 12 residues. The CDR3 reads CAWGTGGPEAFF. DNA for the CDR3: TGTGCCTGGGGGACAGGGGGGCCTGAAGCTTTCTTT.

The rearrangement joins TRBV5-4 to TRBJ1-4, with no clear D. CDR3 length: 12 amino acids. The germline CDR1 and CDR2 sequences are SGHNT and YYREEE (reference sequence). Trimming left V 0 bases short and J 10 bases short, with 7 bases between. The CDR3 sequence: CASSLELGKLFF. CDR3 sequence (DNA): TGTGCCAGCAGCTTGGAGCTGGGAAAACTGTTTTTT.

Comments on this clone: Distinct nucleotide sequences in the sample also encode this CDR3. The chain couples TRBV18 to TRBJ1-1, with D maybe TRBD1 (6 bases). V was pared by 0 bases and J by 0 bases, with 8 bases between. Germline CDR1 reads KGHSH; CDR2 reads LQKENI. This CDR3 spans 15 amino acids. CDR3 sequence reads: CASSPPQGLNTEAFF. The DNA of the CDR3 is TGTGCCAGCTCACCACCGCAGGGGCTGAACACTGAAGCTTTCTTT.

About this clone: The same CDR3 also results from other DNA sequences found in this sample. The CDR3 region has the DNA TGCAGTGCTCCTACAGGGGGTGGCTACACCTTC. Amino acid sequence: CSAPTGGGYTF. The chain carries TRBV20-1 and TRBJ1-2, with 8 bases that match TRBD1. CDR3 length: 11 residues. Trimming took 5 bases from V and 7 from J; bases not matched to a gene: 3. The germline V gene has CDR1 DFQATT and CDR2 SNEGSKA (reference sequence).

The chain employs TRBV7-9 and TRBJ2-7; D unresolved. This CDR3 has 12 amino acids. V lost 7 bases and J 6 bases, leaving 13 bases between the germline ends. Looked up from germline, CDR1 is SEHNR and CDR2 is FQNEAQ (reference sequence). The CDR3 coding sequence is TGTGCCAGCACCTCTGGAGATCGCGAGCAGTACTTC. It codes for CASTSGDREQYF.

This chain links TRBV7-2 with TRBJ2-5; the D gene could be TRBD1 or TRBD2 (5 bases each). The CDR3 spans 13 residues. From germline, CDR1 is SGHTA and CDR2 FQGNSA. The V and J ends lost 5 bases and 6 bases respectively, with 13 bases between them. The CDR3 protein is CASSEIGGQTQYF. The CDR3 DNA is TGTGCCAGCAGCGAGATTGGGGGTCAGACCCAGTACTTC. The full variable domain, with the rest looked up from reference TRBV7-2 and TRBJ2-5, is GAGVSQSPSNKVTEKGKDVELRCDPISGHTALYWYRQSLGQGLEFLIYFQGNSAPDKSGLPSDRFSAERTGGSVSTLTIQRTQQEDSAVYLCASSEIGGQTQYFGPGTRLLVL.

The rearrangement uses TRBV14 and TRBJ1-2; 7 positions agree with TRBD1. CDR3 length: 12 residues. Losses at the gene ends were 5 bases for V and 6 bases for J; bases not matched to a gene: 3. Germline CDR1 SGHDN, CDR2 FVKESK. In DNA form, the CDR3 reads TGTGCCAGCAGCGAACAGGGGAATGGCTACACCTTC. Translated: CASSEQGNGYTF.

This chain links TRBV19 with TRBJ2-7; D remains unclear. The CDR3 runs 13 residues. Germline lookup yields CDR1 LNHDA and CDR2 SQIVND (reference sequence). Trimming removed 3 bases at V and 3 bases at J, with 9 bases between. CDR3 bases: TGTGCCAGTAGTATTAACGGAAACTACGAGCAGTACTTC. Its translation: CASSINGNYEQYF.

The V gene is TRBV5-4, the J gene TRBJ1-1, with D perhaps matching TRBD1 (6 bases). The CDR3 is 15 residues long. The ends were cut back, 3 bases at V and 1 base at J, with 13 bases in the middle. CDR1 and CDR2 (germline): SGHNT, YYREEE (reference sequence). The CDR3 here is CASSSILQGNTEAFF. In DNA form, the CDR3 reads TGTGCCAGCAGCTCGATACTACAGGGGAACACTGAAGCTTTCTTT. Looking up the rest from reference TRBV5-4 and TRBJ1-1 gives the full variable domain: ETGVTQSPTHLIKTRGQQVTLRCSSQSGHNTVSWYQQALGQGPQFIFQYYREEENGRGNFPPRFSGLQFPNYSSELNVNALELDDSALYLCASSSILQGNTEAFFGQGTRLTVV.

The gene calls are TRBV5-1 and TRBJ2-7; 11 positions agree with TRBD1. The V gene end was trimmed by 5 bases and the J gene end by 4 bases; junction bases not matched to a gene: 8. The length of the CDR3 is 15 residues. Germline V lookup: CDR1 SGHRS, CDR2 YFSETQ. The CDR3 DNA follows: TGCGCCAGCAGACTGGGACAGGGGGAAGTATACGAGCAGTACTTC. This gives the protein CASRLGQGEVYEQYF.

This clone was counted a single time. The gene calls are TRBV6-6 and TRBJ2-3, with a tentative D call TRBD1 (5 bases). The V and J ends lost 0 bases and 0 bases respectively, with 10 bases between them. Germline CDR1 and CDR2: MNHNY and SVGAGI (reference sequence). The CDR3 runs 16 residues. In nucleotides, the CDR3 is TGTGCCAGCAGTTACTCAGGGGCCTGGAGCACAGATACGCAGTATTTT. Translating it yields CASSYSGAWSTDTQYF.

The chain is built from TRBV14 and TRBJ2-4, with D possibly TRBD1 on 6 matching bases. This CDR3 contains 13 residues. CDR1 and CDR2 (germline): SGHDN, FVKESK. V dropped 2 bases and J dropped 8 bases, with 10 bases sitting between them. CDR3 bases: TGTGCCAGCAGCCAACAGGGGATTCACATTCAGTACTTC. Its translation is CASSQQGIHIQYF.